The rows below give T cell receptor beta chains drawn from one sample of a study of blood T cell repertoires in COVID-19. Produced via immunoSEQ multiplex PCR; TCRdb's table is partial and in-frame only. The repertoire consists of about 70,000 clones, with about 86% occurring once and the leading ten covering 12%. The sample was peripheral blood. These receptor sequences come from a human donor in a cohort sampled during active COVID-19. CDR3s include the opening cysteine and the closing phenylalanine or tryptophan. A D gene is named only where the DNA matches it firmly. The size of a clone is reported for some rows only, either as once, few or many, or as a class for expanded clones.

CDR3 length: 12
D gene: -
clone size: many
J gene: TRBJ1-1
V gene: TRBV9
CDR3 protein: CASSRGSTEAFF
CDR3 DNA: TGTGCCAGCAGCCGAGGGTCCACTGAAGCTTTCTTT

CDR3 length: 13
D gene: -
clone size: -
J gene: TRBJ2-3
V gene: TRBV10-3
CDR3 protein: CAIREQGTDTQYF
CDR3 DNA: TGTGCCATCAGGGAACAGGGTACGGATACGCAGTATTTT

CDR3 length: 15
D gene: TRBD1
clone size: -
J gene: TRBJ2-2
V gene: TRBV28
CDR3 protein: CASSLATGGTGELFF
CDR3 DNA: TGTGCCAGCAGTTTGGCGACAGGGGGCACCGGGGAGCTGTTTTTT

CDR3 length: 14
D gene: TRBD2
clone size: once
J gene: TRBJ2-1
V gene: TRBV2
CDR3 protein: CASIPGGGYNEQFF
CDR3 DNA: TGTGCCAGCATCCCTGGCGGGGGGTACAATGAGCAGTTCTTC

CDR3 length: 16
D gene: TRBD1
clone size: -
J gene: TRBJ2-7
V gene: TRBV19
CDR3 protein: CASSRGAGTGTYEQYF
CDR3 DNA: TGTGCCAGTAGCAGAGGCGCCGGGACAGGGACCTACGAGCAGTACTTC

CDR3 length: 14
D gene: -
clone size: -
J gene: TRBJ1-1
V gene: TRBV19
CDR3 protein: CASSIGDRTREAFF
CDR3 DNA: TGTGCCAGTAGTATAGGCGACAGGACCCGTGAAGCTTTCTTT

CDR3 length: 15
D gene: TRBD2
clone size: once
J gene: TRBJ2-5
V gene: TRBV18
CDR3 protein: CASSSLAGDQETQYF
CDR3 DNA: TGTGCCAGCTCGTCTCTAGCGGGGGACCAAGAGACCCAGTACTTC

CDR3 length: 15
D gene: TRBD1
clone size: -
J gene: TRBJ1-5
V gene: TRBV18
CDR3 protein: CASSPQGARDQPQHF
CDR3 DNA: TGTGCCAGCTCACCTCAGGGGGCTAGGGATCAGCCCCAGCATTTT

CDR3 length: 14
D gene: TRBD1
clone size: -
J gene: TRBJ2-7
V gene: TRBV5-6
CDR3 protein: CASSLGRTGHEQYF
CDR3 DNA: TGTGCCAGCAGCTTGGGAAGGACAGGGCACGAGCAGTACTTC

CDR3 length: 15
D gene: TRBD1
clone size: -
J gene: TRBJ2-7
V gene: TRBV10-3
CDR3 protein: CAISEGTGRSYEQYF
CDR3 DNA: TGTGCCATCAGTGAGGGGACAGGCAGGTCCTACGAGCAGTACTTC

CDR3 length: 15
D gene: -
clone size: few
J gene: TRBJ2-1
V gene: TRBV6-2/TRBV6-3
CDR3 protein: CASSYSRGAMNEQFF
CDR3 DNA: TGTGCCAGCAGTTACTCCCGGGGGGCTATGAATGAGCAGTTCTTC

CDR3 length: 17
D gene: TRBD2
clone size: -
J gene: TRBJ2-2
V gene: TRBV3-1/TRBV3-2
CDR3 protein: CASRRGGGQTNTGELFF
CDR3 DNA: TGTGCCAGCAGACGGGGGGGAGGACAGACCAACACCGGGGAGCTGTTTTTT

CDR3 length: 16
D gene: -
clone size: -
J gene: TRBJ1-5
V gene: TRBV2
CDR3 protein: CASSVGQPYSNQPQHF
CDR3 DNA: TGTGCCAGCAGTGTTGGACAGCCCTATAGCAATCAGCCCCAGCATTTT

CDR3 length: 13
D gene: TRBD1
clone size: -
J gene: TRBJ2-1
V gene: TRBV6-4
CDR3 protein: CATQPGQGNEQFF
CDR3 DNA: TGTGCCACCCAACCGGGACAGGGAAATGAGCAGTTCTTC

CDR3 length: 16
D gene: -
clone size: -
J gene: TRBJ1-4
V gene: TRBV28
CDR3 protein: CASSQTGTGRGEKLFF
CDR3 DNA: TGTGCCAGCAGCCAGACCGGGACTGGGAGGGGAGAAAAACTGTTTTTT

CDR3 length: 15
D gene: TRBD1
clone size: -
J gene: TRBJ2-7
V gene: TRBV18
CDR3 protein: CASSQDRGYAGEQYF
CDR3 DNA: TGTGCCAGCTCACAGGACAGGGGGTATGCGGGGGAGCAGTACTTC

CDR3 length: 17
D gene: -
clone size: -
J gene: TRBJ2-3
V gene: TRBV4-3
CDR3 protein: CASSQEGGAPRTDTQYF
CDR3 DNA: TGCGCCAGCAGCCAAGAGGGGGGGGCCCCCCGCACAGATACGCAGTATTTT

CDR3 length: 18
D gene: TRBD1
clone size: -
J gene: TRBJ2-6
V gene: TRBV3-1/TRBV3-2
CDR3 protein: CASSQGWTGFSGANVLTF
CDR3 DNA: TGTGCCAGCAGCCAAGGATGGACAGGGTTCTCTGGGGCCAACGTCCTGACTTTC

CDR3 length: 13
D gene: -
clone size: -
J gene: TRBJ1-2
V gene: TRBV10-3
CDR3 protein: CAISESQIYGYTF
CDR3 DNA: TGTGCCATCAGTGAGTCGCAGATCTATGGCTACACCTTC

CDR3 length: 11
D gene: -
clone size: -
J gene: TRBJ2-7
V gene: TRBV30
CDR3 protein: CAWSYSYEQYF
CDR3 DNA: TGTGCCTGGAGTTACAGCTACGAGCAGTACTTC

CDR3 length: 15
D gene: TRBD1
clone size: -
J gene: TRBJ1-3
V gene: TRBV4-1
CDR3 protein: CASNQGAEPGNTIYF
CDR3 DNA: TGCGCCAGTAATCAGGGGGCAGAACCTGGAAACACCATATATTTT

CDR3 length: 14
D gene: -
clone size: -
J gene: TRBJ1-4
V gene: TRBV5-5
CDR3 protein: CASSDAGLSKKLFF
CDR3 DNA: TGTGCCAGCAGCGACGCAGGGTTAAGTAAAAAACTGTTTTTT